There are a few counts of the clone carrying this T cell receptor beta chain. The entry originates in a study of blood T cell repertoires in COVID-19. Study-wide background: Some COVID-19 samples were acute and others convalescent; all came from the United States, Italy and Spain.

Original methodology: It was from reference gene primer amplification that nucleated cell counts were estimated. The data were produced by immunoSEQ multiplex PCR, yet TCRdb's version contains in-frame clones alone and is incomplete. V and J calls and clone size are those listed in that table; D and trimming were worked out from the DNA. Here the sample spans 300,000 to 450,000 clones, about 90% being singletons. This CDR3 has 16 amino acids. The germline V and J ends were trimmed by 1 base and 1 base, with 13 bases remaining between them. Germline V gene lookup returns CDR1 SGHTA and CDR2 FQGNSA. Participants were aged about 18 to 100 years, lived in 24 US areas, and enrolled virtually. The study counted Cohort 3 donors as recovered given two negative PCRs, clearance, or symptom resolution.

This sequence was found in a woman aged 25 to 39 who had recovered from COVID-19. The material sequenced was PBMCs or T cells enriched from blood (not recorded which). The V gene is TRBV7-2, the J gene TRBJ1-1; D ambiguous. The CDR3 sequence: CASSLVKPEANTEAFF. CDR3 DNA: TGTGCCAGCAGCTTAGTCAAACCTGAGGCGAACACTGAAGCTTTCTTT.